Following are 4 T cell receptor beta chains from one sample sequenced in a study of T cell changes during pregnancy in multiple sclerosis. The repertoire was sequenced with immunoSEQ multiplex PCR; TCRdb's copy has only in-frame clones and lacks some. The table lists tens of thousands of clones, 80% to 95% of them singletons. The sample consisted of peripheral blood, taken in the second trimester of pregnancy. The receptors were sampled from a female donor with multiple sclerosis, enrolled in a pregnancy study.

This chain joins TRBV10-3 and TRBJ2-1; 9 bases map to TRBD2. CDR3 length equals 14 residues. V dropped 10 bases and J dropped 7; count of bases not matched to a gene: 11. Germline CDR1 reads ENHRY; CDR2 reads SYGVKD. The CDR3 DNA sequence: TGTGCCACGGCTAGCGGGATCGATAGAAATGAGCAGTTCTTC. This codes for CATASGIDRNEQFF.

DNA of the CDR3: TGCAGTGTTCAGAAAGAGACCCAGTACTTC. As protein: CSVQKETQYF. The chain employs TRBV20-1 and TRBJ2-5; D is undetermined. V was cut by 7 bases and J by 3 bases, with 6 bases left in between. Per the germline V gene, CDR1 is DFQATT and CDR2 is SNEGSKA (reference sequence). The CDR3 runs to 10 residues.

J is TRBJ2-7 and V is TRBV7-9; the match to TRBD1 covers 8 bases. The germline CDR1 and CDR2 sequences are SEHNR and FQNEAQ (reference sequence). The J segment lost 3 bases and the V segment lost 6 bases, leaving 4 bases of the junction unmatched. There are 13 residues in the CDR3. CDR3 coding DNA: TGTGCCAGCAGGCCCGGGACAGGCTACGAGCAGTACTTC. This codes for CASRPGTGYEQYF.

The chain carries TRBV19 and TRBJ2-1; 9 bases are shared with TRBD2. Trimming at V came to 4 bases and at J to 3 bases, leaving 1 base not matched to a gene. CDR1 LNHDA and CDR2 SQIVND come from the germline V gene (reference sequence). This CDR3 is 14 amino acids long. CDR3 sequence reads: CASSTLAGYNEQFF. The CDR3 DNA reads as TGTGCCAGTAGTACACTAGCGGGCTACAATGAGCAGTTCTTC.